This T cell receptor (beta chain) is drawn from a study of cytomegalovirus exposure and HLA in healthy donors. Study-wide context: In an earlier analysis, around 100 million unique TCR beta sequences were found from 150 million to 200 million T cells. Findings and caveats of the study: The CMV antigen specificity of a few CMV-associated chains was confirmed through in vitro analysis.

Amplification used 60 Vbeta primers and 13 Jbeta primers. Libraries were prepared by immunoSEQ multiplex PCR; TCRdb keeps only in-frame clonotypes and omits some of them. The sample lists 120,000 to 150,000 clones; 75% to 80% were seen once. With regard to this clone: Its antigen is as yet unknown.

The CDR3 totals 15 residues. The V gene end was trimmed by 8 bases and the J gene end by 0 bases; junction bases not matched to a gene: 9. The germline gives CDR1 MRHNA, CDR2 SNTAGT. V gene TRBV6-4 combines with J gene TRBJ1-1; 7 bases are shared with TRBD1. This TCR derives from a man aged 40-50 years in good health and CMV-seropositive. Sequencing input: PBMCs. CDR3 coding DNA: TGTGCCAGCCAATCGGGACAGAACATGAACACTGAAGCTTTCTTT. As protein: CASQSGQNMNTEAFF.